This T cell receptor (beta chain) was recorded in a study of CD8 T cells in ankylosing spondylitis. Regarding the study as a whole: Disease-linked clones reportedly showed significant enrichment in matched ankylosing spondylitis synovial fluid. Ankylosing spondylitis blood appeared to carry a characteristic TCR beta motif of roughly eight highly homologous variants.

A word on this clonotype: Its antigen is not known.

TCRdb passed the 5' RACE reads through MiXCR, listing each CDR3 protein once. Among 250,000 to 400,000 distinct CDR3 sequences listed, 9.5% to 13% were seen once. The CDR3 extends over 17 amino acids. The V and J ends lost 4 bases and 3 bases, in that order; junction bases with no gene match: 12. Germline CDR1 reads MDHEN; CDR2 reads SYDVKM. This sequence joins TRBV28 and TRBJ1-3; 7 nucleotides agree with TRBD1. Sequences were obtained from blood, either unsorted or a sorted T cell fraction (not recorded which). The sequence came from a female donor with ankylosing spondylitis or in good health (not recorded which). The CDR3 DNA is TGTGCCAGCAGTTACCGCCCGGGACAGTCGGGTGGAAACACCATATATTTT. Translating gives CASSYRPGQSGGNTIYF.